This entry describes one T cell receptor beta chain. Its target antigen remains unknown. Qualities for individual bases were not recorded, and no much larger clone is one base off. The data were obtained in a study of cytomegalovirus exposure and HLA in healthy donors (dated by TCRdb to the late 2010s). Some background on the complete study: In an earlier analysis of 587 of the donors, under 300 Gb of sequence data and 120 million or so unique TCR beta sequences from 150 million to 200 million T cells were reported. Around 330 gigabases of sequencing data and around 90 million unique TCR sequences made up an early release that covered some 640 HLA-typed donors. Of the approximately 400 genotyped donors, about 80% fell in the genetic ancestry cluster associated with self-reported Caucasian donors. The aim of the study was to test whether cataloging public T cell receptors could identify signatures of past pathogen exposure. The study profiled the T cell repertoires of approximately 700 subjects by immunosequencing and related them to cytomegalovirus serostatus. A separate validation cohort of more than 100 different subjects was used in addition to the roughly 670-subject first cohort. To predict cytomegalovirus infection status, the study brought together high-throughput TCR immunosequencing, statistical association of individual TCRs with disease status, and machine learning. In a later analysis, previously published TCR beta repertoires from about 670 donors were re-analyzed and high-resolution HLA genotyping was added so that TCR occurrence patterns could be studied. Rather than using new phenotypic data, the later analysis identified candidate immune exposures from TCR beta sequences and from how often those sequences occurred across donors. An earlier analysis of roughly 580 of the donors used high-throughput TCR beta sequencing to judge whether each TCR beta V gene segment behaved as functional or pseudogenic. Donor age, sex, ethnicity and CMV serostatus were compiled alongside the repertoire data. A later genetic analysis took genome-wide SNP genotypes for about 55% of the 666 donors and used that subset as a discovery cohort. All discovery cohort repertoires had been generated using a single sequencing platform. Both class I and class II loci were covered by HLA typing, at four-digit resolution. The number of donors typed differed by locus, with roughly 620-640 for A, B, C, DRB1 and DQB1, 522 for DQA1, 600 to 610 for DPA1, and under 490 for DPB1. About five DR-DQ haplotypes were handled as single units for association and clustering, since linkage in the cohort was strong. Among a few hundred genotyped donors of the cohort, an average of approximately 240,000 unique TCR beta nucleotide sequences were sequenced per donor, approximately 20% of them non-productive. Summary of the overall study and its limitations: Most TCR sequences were seen in very few donors, while some public TCRs were found in many individuals. In a later analysis, more than 15,000 TCR beta sequences were associated with specific HLA alleles at a false discovery rate of 0.05. Roughly uniform sequencing depth across donors was assumed in presence/absence analyses, although this assumption may not hold. Compared with the roughly 720-donor mean, donors in an Asian-associated ancestry cluster had fewer N-insertions in productive TCRs, according to a later genetic analysis. V-gene and J-gene trimming of TCR beta chains was associated with a missense DCLRE1C variant in a later genetic analysis, and the association was replicated in an independent cohort. In vitro tests confirmed that a few of the cytomegalovirus-associated TCR beta chains recognize cytomegalovirus antigens. According to a later analysis, TCR association rates differed among HLA loci, with DRB1 alleles showing the most associated TCRs and HLA-C alleles showing the fewest. The classifier was reported to diagnose cytomegalovirus status with high specificity and sensitivity in both the original and validation cohorts. According to the authors, the approach could potentially be generalized to other disease states and immunological phenotypes. The cohort was sequenced for TCR beta chains only, and without alpha or paired-chain data the features that could be detected were limited. Because HLA typing was missing for some donors at each locus, association tests included only the typed subset. A total of roughly 160 TCR beta chains were listed by the study as associated with cytomegalovirus. A group of highly shared sequence variants was considered likely to be a technical artifact of the sequencing pipeline. Strong co-occurrence of HLA alleles, especially DR and DQ, made assigning TCR associations to individual alleles difficult. A later analysis found that HLA-associated TCR beta chains were more clonally expanded and had lower generation probabilities than equally common non-associated chains. Because counts were too low, under 20 rarely observed V segments, including chromosome 9 orphons, were left out of the earlier analysis of roughly 600 of the donors. Correlated functional status among segregating V segments might reflect linkage disequilibrium, but an unknown experimental factor could not be ruled out. According to a later analysis, most CMV-associated TCR beta chains appeared to be HLA-restricted, and the HLA associations seemed to be driven largely by CMV exposure. A further reported finding was that TCR beta sequences accurately predicted the HLA-A and HLA-B alleles for most subjects in the first cohort. For the cohort, immune exposure information was limited to CMV serostatus. The 87-base-pair reads could not distinguish some IMGT-functional V segments, including TRBV6-2 and TRBV6-3, so those segments were excluded. In a later analysis, several top co-occurrence clusters were reported to appear linked to parvovirus B19, influenza, CMV and Epstein-Barr virus. In an earlier analysis of 587 of the donors, most TCR beta V segments were observed in productive rearrangements about 87% or about 30% of the time, broadly matching IMGT annotations.

The cohort consisted of hundreds of healthy bone marrow donors. At the time of sampling, every cohort member was nominally healthy, though immune exposures that went unrecorded were likely present. The donor was CMV seronegative and belonged to the group of 352 seronegative cohort members. Every donor gave a peripheral blood sample, and the peripheral blood mononuclear cells from that sample were used for TCR beta sequencing. Genomic DNA extraction from the blood cell samples was performed with the Qiagen DNeasy Blood Extraction Kit. The method behind the library was the immunoSEQ multiplex PCR assay. For the multiplex PCR, a mixture combining 60 forward primers for TCR Vbeta segments and 13 reverse primers for TCR Jbeta segments was used. The CDR3 region of rearranged TCR beta genes was amplified from genomic DNA by a multiplex PCR assay. The Illumina HiSeq System was used to sequence the amplified TCR beta libraries as 87-base-pair reads. The authors processed their data as follows. Across the 670 or so repertoires, a later analysis counted about 81 million unique TCR beta chains, roughly 11 million of which were shared by at least two donors. Raw reads were error-corrected and collapsed into unique sequences with a nearest-neighbor algorithm that merged closely related sequences to remove PCR and sequencing errors. Alignment of CDR3 sequences to IMGT reference sequences was used to assign V, D and J gene segments. For a sequence to be retained, a match of at least six nucleotides was required to both a V gene segment and a J gene segment. A rearrangement counted as productive if the CDR3 had no stop codons and remained in frame with V and J, and every other rearrangement counted as non-productive. Following IMGT convention, CDR3 was defined as the stretch from the second conserved V-encoded cysteine to the conserved J-encoded phenylalanine. Sequences without an unambiguous match to a single V gene segment were excluded from the earlier analysis of about 600 of the donors. An earlier analysis of approximately 590 of the donors called V segments functional above 56.7% productive rearrangements and segregating when the between-donor standard deviation exceeded 5%. A statistical classification framework was built for diagnosing cytomegalovirus status from the catalog of TCR beta chain sequences. V and J gene assignment, in a later analysis, came from comparing TCR nucleotide sequences with IMGT/GENE-DB human TR gene sequences. Using the TCRdist pipeline, a later analysis assigned CDR3 sequences along with most-parsimonious VDJ recombination scenarios. A later analysis defined each TCR beta chain by its CDR3 amino acid sequence plus V-gene family, and excluded reads lacking a unique V-gene family. A later analysis removed roughly 590 highly shared, low-generation-probability nucleotide sequences to deal with suspected cross-contamination and a sequencing artifact. In a later analysis, a clonal expansion index for each public chain was calculated from normalized within-repertoire ranks of inferred template counts. In a later analysis, generation probabilities were computed with a VDJ recombination model fitted to out-of-frame rearrangements, and the resulting probabilities were checked against IGoR. A later analysis scored TCR-TCR, TCR-HLA and TCR-CMV co-occurrence with hypergeometric tests, applying a repertoire-size bias correction to TCR pairs. To estimate false discovery rates, a later analysis permuted the HLA or CMV assignments 20 times. In a later analysis, co-occurring TCRs were grouped using DBSCAN, and TCRdist sequence similarity was added for clustering within HLA-allele-positive subsets. For co-occurrence clustering, repertoires with fewer than 30,000 or more than 120,000 public chains were excluded, along with five or six repertoires with anomalous nucleotide sharing. TCRdb limited this immuneACCESS table to in-frame rearrangements with V and J called. A share of clones is missing; checked studies link under half to unresolved V genes, and the rest is unexplained. V and J calls and clone size follow that table, whereas D and trimming were derived from the DNA. The sample data list approximately 130,000 clones, and around 83% of these were observed just once. The ten largest clones represent roughly 2.5% of the sample.

Via the germline V gene (reference sequence), CDR1 is SGHNT and CDR2 YYREEE. V lost 4 bases and J lost 5 bases, and the count of bases not matched to a germline gene is 10. The CDR3 starts with the cysteine, ends with the phenylalanine, and has 17 residues. Only the CDR3 DNA stays, 51 bases, in frame from base 1. This clonotype was sampled from a man aged 45-65 years in good health and CMV-seronegative. Material: PBMCs. The rearrangement combines TRBV5-4 with TRBJ2-5, with TRBD2 matching 14 junction bases. The CDR3 loop reads CASSRGTSGGSSETQYF. The DNA sequence is given as TGTGCCAGCAGCAGGGGGACTAGCGGGGGATCGAGCGAGACCCAGTACTTC.